The T cell receptor (beta chain) under discussion was sequenced for a study of a mutant IDH1 vaccine in newly diagnosed glioma. For the study at large: There were approximately 60% males and roughly 40% females among treated patients, whose mean age was about 44 years.

Sequencing used immunoSEQ multiplex PCR; TCRdb keeps in-frame clones, though not all of them. The profile shows about 92,000 clones, around 77% of them singletons. Sample time point: baseline, week 1 (first vaccination visit). As to treatment: pre-vaccination baseline after standard-of-care therapy. CDR1 and CDR2 from the germline V gene are LGHNA and YSLEER. The V end was cut by 0 bases, the J end by 3 bases, with 5 bases between. This CDR3 spans 14 amino acids. The sample here was PBMCs, taken from a glioma patient treated with radiotherapy, temozolomide or both. This chain joins TRBV4-3 and TRBJ2-2; D gene ambiguous. This TCR was recovered from a man aged 35 to 55 with glioma. As DNA, the CDR3 is TGCGCCAGCAGCCAAGAGACGGACACCGGGGAGCTGTTTTTT. This translates into CASSQETDTGELFF.